This record looks at one T cell receptor beta chain sequence and its context. The sample belongs to a study of cytomegalovirus exposure and HLA in healthy donors. 60 Vbeta and 13 Jbeta primers were used in PCR. TCRdb's table, derived via immunoSEQ multiplex PCR, lists solely in-frame clones and lacks some. This repertoire includes about 160,000 clones. The sequencing input was PBMCs. This receptor was identified in a woman aged 60-75 years in good health and CMV-seronegative.

CDR3 protein: CASRTGNTEAFF. The CDR3 DNA reads as TGCGCCAGCAGGACGGGGAACACTGAAGCTTTCTTT. The V gene is TRBV10-2, the J gene TRBJ1-1; the D is unclear. The CDR3 length is 12 residues. V was trimmed by 6 bases and J by 1 base, leaving 6 bases between them. CDR1 and CDR2 (germline): WSHSY, SAAADI.